This T cell receptor beta chain derives from a study of blood T cell repertoires in COVID-19. Across the whole study: COVID-19 samples collected from the United States, Italy and Spain covered acute and convalescent phases. The cDNA or gDNA used as material had been derived from T cells, B-cell-depleted T cells, or PBMCs.

As originally analysed: Estimation of nucleated cell counts relied on the amplification of reference gene primers. Clones were read by immunoSEQ multiplex PCR, and TCRdb kept only the in-frame ones, dropping some. The DNA was the basis for D and trimming; V, J and clone size are from that table. Among some 87,000 clones, around 83% were seen once, and the ten largest hold over 35%. The CDR3 loop spans 17 amino acids. This receptor was obtained from a man aged 80 or over with active or convalescent COVID-19. The sequencing sample was made of peripheral blood. The rearrangement uses TRBV21-1 and TRBJ2-3; TRBD2, the D gene given by the table, was not confirmed from the DNA. TRBV21-1 is described as a pseudogene. CDR3 in amino acids: CARTKRKEASGTDTQYF. The CDR3 nucleotides read TGTGCCAGAACCAAAAGAAAGGAAGCGTCGGGCACAGATACGCAGTATTTT.